This T cell receptor (beta chain) appears in the sequencing data of a study of blood T cell repertoires in COVID-19. As for the study in general: Samples came from the United States, Italy and Spain, spanning acute and convalescent COVID-19.

Methods used by the authors: Reference gene primer amplification in the assay estimated nucleated cell counts. Only in-frame clones appear in the TCRdb table, and some are missing; sequencing was by immunoSEQ multiplex PCR. V and J calls and clone size are as listed in that table; D and trimming were resolved from the DNA. Of approximately 140,000 clones in the sample, about 89% were seen once. Germline V gene sequence: CDR1 MNHNY, CDR2 SVGAGI (reference sequence). This CDR3 spans 12 amino acids. Losses at the gene ends were 7 bases for V and 2 bases for J; bases not matched to a gene: 1. Sequenced: peripheral blood. The receptor's source is a middle-aged man with active or convalescent COVID-19. The V gene is TRBV6-6, the J gene TRBJ2-5, with 7 positions matching TRBD1. CDR3 nucleotides: TGTGCCAGCAAGGACAGGCAAGAGACCCAGTACTTC. Residues: CASKDRQETQYF.